This TCR beta chain was recovered during a study of regulatory T cells in long-lasting Graves disease. As to time point: persistent/refractory GD, antithyroid drugs over 5 years with positive TRAb. From PBMCs, RNA was extracted and then used to make the TCR library. Germline CDR1 and CDR2: MNHNS and SASEGT. The CDR3 consists of 15 residues. The V end was cut by 4 bases, the J end by 4 bases, with 16 bases between. Building of the TCR beta libraries involved iRepertoire HTBI primers and Arm-PCR of CDR3 regions. TCRdb redid the calling of the multiplex PCR reads with MiXCR, one entry per CDR3 protein. The sample has some 430,000 distinct CDR3 sequences, under 25% seen once. This clonotype showed up many times.

The sample in question was peripheral blood mononuclear cells (PBMCs), obtained when the disease was refractory, from a patient treated with antithyroid drugs. The receptor was isolated from a female donor with Graves disease. The chain joins TRBV6-1 to TRBJ1-2, with D unclear. The CDR3 DNA follows: TGTGCCAGCAGTGTCATCGAGTCTACGATCTATGGCTACACCTTC. Amino acids: CASSVIESTIYGYTF.